A single sample gave rise to the 3 T cell receptor beta chains below, sequenced in a study of shared clonotypes between healthy human individuals. The data were produced by immunoSEQ multiplex PCR, yet TCRdb's version contains in-frame clones alone and is incomplete. There are roughly 1.5 million clones in the sample; around 98% occur only once, and roughly 0.4% lies in the top ten. Material for sequencing was naive CD4+ T cells sorted from blood. Subset reported: CD45RA+ positively selected. The receptors come from a young man in good health.

CDR3 DNA sequence: TGTGCCAGCAGCTTATTAGGTCTGAGGGTCAGCACTGAAGCTTTCTTT. Protein: CASSLLGLRVSTEAFF. The V call is TRBV7-2, the J call TRBJ1-1, with D unclear. Germline V gene data show CDR1 as SGHTA and CDR2 as FQGNSA. The V end was cut by 2 bases, the J end by 4 bases, with 17 bases between. This CDR3 comprises 16 residues.

V gene TRBV10-1 combines with J gene TRBJ1-5; TRBD1 is a possible D gene (5 bases). Looked up from germline, CDR1 is WNHNN and CDR2 is SYGVQD (reference sequence). V dropped 0 bases and J dropped 8 bases, with 14 bases sitting between them. There are 15 residues in the CDR3. The CDR3 sequence: CASSESRVGLKPQHF. In nucleotides, the CDR3 is TGCGCCAGCAGTGAGTCCAGGGTCGGTCTTAAGCCCCAGCATTTT.

J is TRBJ2-3 and V is TRBV7-9, with 11 bases lining up with TRBD1. CDR1 SEHNR and CDR2 FQNEAQ come from the germline V gene (reference sequence). The CDR3 contains 16 residues. The V and J ends lost 5 bases and 4 bases, in that order; junction bases with no gene match: 8. CDR3 in DNA: TGTGCCAGCAGCCGGACACCGGGACAGGGGGCAGATACGCAGTATTTT. This translates into CASSRTPGQGADTQYF.